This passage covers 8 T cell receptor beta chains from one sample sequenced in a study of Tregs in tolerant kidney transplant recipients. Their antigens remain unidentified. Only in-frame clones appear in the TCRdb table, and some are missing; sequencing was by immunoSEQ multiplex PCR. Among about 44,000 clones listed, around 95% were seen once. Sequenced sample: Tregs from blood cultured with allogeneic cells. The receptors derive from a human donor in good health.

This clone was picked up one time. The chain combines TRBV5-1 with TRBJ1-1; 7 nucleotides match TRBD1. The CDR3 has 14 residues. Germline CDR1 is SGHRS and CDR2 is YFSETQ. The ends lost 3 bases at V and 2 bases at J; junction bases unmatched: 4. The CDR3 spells CASSWGQTNTEAFF. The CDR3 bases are TGCGCCAGCAGCTGGGGACAGACCAACACTGAAGCTTTCTTT.

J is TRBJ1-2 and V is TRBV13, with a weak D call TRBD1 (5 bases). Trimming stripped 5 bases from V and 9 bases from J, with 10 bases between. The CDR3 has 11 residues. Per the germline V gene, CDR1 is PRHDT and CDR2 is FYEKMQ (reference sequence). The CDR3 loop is CASSRQRRYTF. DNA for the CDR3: TGTGCCAGCAGCCGACAGAGGCGCTACACCTTC. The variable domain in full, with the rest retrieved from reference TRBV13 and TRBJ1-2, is AAGVIQSPRHLIKEKRETATLKCYPIPRHDTVYWYQQGPGQDPQFLISFYEKMQSDKGSIPDRFSAQQFSDYHSELNMSSLELGDSALYFCASSRQRRYTFGSGTRLTVV.

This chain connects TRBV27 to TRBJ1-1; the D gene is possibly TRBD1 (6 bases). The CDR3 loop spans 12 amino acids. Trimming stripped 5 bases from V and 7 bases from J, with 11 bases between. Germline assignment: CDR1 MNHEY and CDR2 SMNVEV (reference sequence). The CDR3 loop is CASSTQGFEAFF. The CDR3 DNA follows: TGTGCCAGCAGTACCCAGGGGTTTGAAGCTTTCTTT.

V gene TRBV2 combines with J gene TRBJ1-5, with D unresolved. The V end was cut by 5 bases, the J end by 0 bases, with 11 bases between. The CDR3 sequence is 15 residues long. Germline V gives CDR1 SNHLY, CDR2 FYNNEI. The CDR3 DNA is TGTGCCAGCAGTCTCTCAGGCCTTAGCAATCAGCCCCAGCATTTT. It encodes CASSLSGLSNQPQHF.

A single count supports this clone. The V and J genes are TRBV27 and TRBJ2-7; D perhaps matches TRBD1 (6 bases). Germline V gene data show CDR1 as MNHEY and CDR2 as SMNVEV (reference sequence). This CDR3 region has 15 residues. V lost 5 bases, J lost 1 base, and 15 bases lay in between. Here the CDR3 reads CASSPAGTLSYEQYF. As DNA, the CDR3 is TGTGCCAGCAGTCCTGCAGGGACACTTTCCTACGAGCAGTACTTC.

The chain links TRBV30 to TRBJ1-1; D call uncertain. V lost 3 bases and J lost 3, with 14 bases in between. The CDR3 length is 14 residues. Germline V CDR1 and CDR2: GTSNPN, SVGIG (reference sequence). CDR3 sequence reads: CAWSALFRDTEAFF. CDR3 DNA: TGTGCCTGGAGCGCCCTCTTTAGGGACACTGAAGCTTTCTTT.

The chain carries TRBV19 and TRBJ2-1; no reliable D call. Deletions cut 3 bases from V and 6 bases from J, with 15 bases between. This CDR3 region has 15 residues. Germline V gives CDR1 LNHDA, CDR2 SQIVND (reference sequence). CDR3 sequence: CASSIRLRQFNEQFF. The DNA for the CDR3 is TGTGCCAGTAGTATCAGGTTAAGGCAGTTCAATGAGCAGTTCTTC.

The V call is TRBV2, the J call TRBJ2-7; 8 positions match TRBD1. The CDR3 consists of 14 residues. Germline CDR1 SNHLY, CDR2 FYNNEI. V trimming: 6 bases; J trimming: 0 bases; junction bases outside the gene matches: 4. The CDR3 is CASRGQVSSYEQYF. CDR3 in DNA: TGTGCCAGCAGGGGACAGGTGAGCTCCTACGAGCAGTACTTC.